One and the same sample provided the 9 T cell receptor beta chains below, sequenced in a study of neurological immune-mediated disorders. The time point is: longitudinal time-point 3. TCRdb used MiXCR to reprocess the 5' RACE reads, holding one entry per CDR3 protein. This table has about 53,000 distinct CDR3 sequences, approximately 9.2% appearing once. Sequencing input: PBMCs. All receptors derive from a middle-aged woman in good health.

This clonotype was observed many times. The CDR3 region is CSARPGYNTEAFF. CDR3 sequence (DNA): TGCAGCGCCCGCCCCGGGTATAACACTGAAGCTTTCTTT. V is TRBV29-1 and J is TRBJ1-1; D is ambiguous. This CDR3 has 13 amino acids. CDR1 is SQVTM and CDR2 is ANQGSEA in the germline V gene. Trimming shortened V by 7 bases and J by 2 bases, and 14 bases separated the two germline ends.

This clonotype was seen many times. The chain uses TRBV20-1 and TRBJ2-5, with 7 bases aligning to TRBD1. The CDR3 consists of 14 residues. V dropped 3 bases and J dropped 2; count of bases not matched to a gene: 6. Germline lookup yields CDR1 DFQATT and CDR2 SNEGSKA (reference sequence). This chain's CDR3 is CSAREWDSQETQYF. CDR3 DNA: TGCAGTGCTAGGGAATGGGACAGTCAAGAGACCCAGTACTTC.

This clonotype occurred many times. V and J are TRBV5-1 and TRBJ1-1; no firm D call. The V and J ends lost 0 bases and 5 bases respectively, with 8 bases between them. Germline CDR1 and CDR2: SGHRS and YFSETQ. The CDR3 spans 13 residues. The CDR3 region is CASSLGEFTEAFF. CDR3 in DNA: TGCGCCAGCAGCTTGGGGGAATTTACTGAAGCTTTCTTT.

This clonotype was seen many times. The genes are TRBV5-1 and TRBJ2-1, with D uncertain. The V end lost 3 bases, the J end lost 11 bases, and 9 bases lay between the germline ends. This CDR3 has 11 residues. Per germline, CDR1 SGHRS and CDR2 YFSETQ. In nucleotides, the CDR3 is TGCGCCAGCAGCTCCCTGGACCAGCAGTTCTTC. Translated: CASSSLDQQFF.

This clonotype was observed at least ten times. This chain connects TRBV6-2 or TRBV6-3 to TRBJ2-5; D gene unclear. Germline V gene lookup returns CDR1 MNHEY and CDR2 SVGEGT. The length of the CDR3 is 14 residues. V gave up 5 bases and J gave up 5 bases, with 15 bases separating them. Here the CDR3 reads CASSRWGLQETQYF. The CDR3 nucleotides read TGTGCCAGCAGTCGCTGGGGTTTGCAGGAGACCCAGTACTTC.

At least ten counts were recorded for this clonotype. DNA for the CDR3: TGTGCCAGCAGTGAAGAGGGGCGAGGGCGGAGAGAGCAGTTCTTC. It is translated as CASSEEGRGRREQFF. The gene calls are TRBV2 and TRBJ2-1; TRBD1 or TRBD2 may be the D gene (5 bases each). V was shortened by 1 base and J by 10 bases, with 17 bases between the two germline ends. The CDR3 covers 15 residues. CDR1 is SNHLY and CDR2 is FYNNEI in the germline V gene.

This clonotype is judged medium-sized (0.01 to 0.1%). The V and J genes are TRBV25-1 and TRBJ2-4; a possible D gene is TRBD1 (6 bases). The ends were cut back, 4 bases at V and 0 bases at J, with 19 bases in the middle. This CDR3 spans 18 amino acids. In germline, CDR1 is MGHDK, CDR2 SYGVNS. The DNA of the CDR3 is TGTGCCAGCAGTGTTGGACAGACAATTGCGGGAGCCAAAAACATTCAGTACTTC. Translated: CASSVGQTIAGAKNIQYF.

This clonotype was recorded many times. The CDR3 DNA follows: TGTGCCAGCAGCCCCCGGACAGAAACCTATGGCTACACCTTC. Amino acid sequence: CASSPRTETYGYTF. The chain links TRBV9 to TRBJ1-2; D may be TRBD1 (6 bases). This CDR3 contains 14 residues. Trimming pared 4 bases from V and 4 bases from J, leaving 14 bases between. The germline gives CDR1 SGDLS, CDR2 YYNGEE. The full variable domain, its missing parts supplied by reference TRBV9 and TRBJ1-2, is DSGVTQTPKHLITATGQRVTLRCSPRSGDLSVYWYQQSLDQGLQFLIQYYNGEERAKGNILERFSAQQFPDLHSELNLSSLELGDSALYFCASSPRTETYGYTFGSGTRLTVV.

This chain joins TRBV7-2 and TRBJ2-1, with D perhaps TRBD1 or TRBD2 (5 bases each). Germline CDR1 and CDR2: SGHTA and FQGNSA. Trimming pared 2 bases from V and 4 bases from J, leaving 12 bases between. This CDR3 has 15 amino acids. CDR3 DNA: TGTGCCAGCAGCTTAACCGGGACCAAGTACAATGAGCAGTTCTTC. Protein: CASSLTGTKYNEQFF.